This T cell receptor (beta chain) was sequenced during a study of neoadjuvant anti-PD-1 for oral cavity cancer. Whole-study context: Around day 43, patients without progression received a fourth nivolumab dose before surgery. Study conclusions and caveats: TCR analyses covered only a few patients per response group.

The time point: after neoadjuvant nivolumab, at surgical resection. These oral cavity squamous cell carcinomas were HPV-negative and locally advanced. This clone has more than one count but fewer than ten. Its target is unknown. V shed 5 bases and J shed 11 bases, with 16 bases lying between them. The CDR3 is 13 residues long. From germline, CDR1 is GTSNPN and CDR2 SVGIG (reference sequence). Survey sequencing of tumors mostly used 4.5 to 5 ug DNA, two replicates. The repertoire was sequenced with immunoSEQ multiplex PCR; TCRdb's copy has only in-frame clones and lacks some. The sample lists 20,000 to 25,000 clones, about 26% occurring once.

The gene calls are TRBV30 and TRBJ1-6, with D possibly being TRBD1 (5 bases). The TCR comes from a person between 40 and 80 years old with oral cavity squamous cell carcinoma. Sequenced material: tumor tissue, taken after nivolumab (anti-PD-1) treatment. The CDR3 sequence: CAWGGTLGTPLHF. Written as DNA, the CDR3 is TGTGCCTGGGGCGGGACTCTCGGAACACCCCTCCACTTT. Variable domain in full (rest from reference TRBV30 and TRBJ1-6): SQTIHQWPATLVQPVGSPLSLECTVEGTSNPNLYWYRQAAGRGLQLLFYSVGIGQISSEVPQNLSASRPQDRQFILSSKKLLLSDSGFYLCAWGGTLGTPLHFGNGTRLTVT.